These 18 T cell receptor beta chains share one sample of origin, sequenced in a study of early T cells in non-severe SARS-CoV-2 infection. TCRdb itself ran the 5' RACE reads through MiXCR, one entry per CDR3 protein. The sample holds around 65,000 distinct CDR3 sequences, 10% to 15% seen once. The sample consisted of whole blood, taken at baseline. These receptors were collected from an adult who was a healthcare worker with PCR-confirmed SARS-CoV-2 infection or an uninfected control (not recorded which).

The chain recombines TRBV28 with TRBJ2-6, with D uncertain. Trimming removed 3 bases from V and 4 bases from J, with 10 bases in between. The length of the CDR3 is 15 residues. Germline assignment: CDR1 MDHEN and CDR2 SYDVKM. CDR3 loop: CASSFVGIGANVLTF. The CDR3 DNA reads as TGTGCCAGCAGTTTTGTAGGGATCGGGGCCAACGTCCTGACTTTC.

This clonotype was counted ten times or more. J is TRBJ2-7 and V is TRBV7-6, with TRBD2 matching 7 bases. This CDR3 is 16 amino acids long. The germline V gene encodes CDR1 SGHVS and CDR2 FNYEAQ. Trimming cost V 1 base and J 4 bases; bases outside gene matches: 10. The CDR3: CASSLGLAGESYEQYF. The CDR3 nucleotides are TGTGCCAGCAGCTTAGGTCTCGCGGGGGAGTCTTACGAGCAGTACTTC.

This clonotype appeared a few times. The chain has TRBV29-1 and TRBJ2-3; the D is unclear. CDR3 length: 10 amino acids. Germline V CDR1 and CDR2: SQVTM, ANQGSEA. Trimming took 6 bases from V and 3 from J, leaving 4 bases between them. The DNA of the CDR3 is TGCAGCGTCAGTACAGATACGCAGTATTTT. It codes for CSVSTDTQYF.

This clonotype was observed at least ten times. The chain links TRBV28 to TRBJ2-1, with 8 bases that match TRBD2. Losses at the gene ends were 4 bases for V and 8 bases for J; bases not matched to a gene: 10. The germline V gene has CDR1 MDHEN and CDR2 SYDVKM. CDR3 size: 15 residues. CDR3 loop: CASSSLAGTIDEQFF. The CDR3 region has the DNA TGTGCCAGCAGTTCATTAGCGGGGACTATAGATGAGCAGTTCTTC.

This clonotype was recorded a few times. This rearrangement joins TRBV27 to TRBJ2-7; 9 bases are shared with TRBD1. After removal of 3 bases from V and 3 bases from J, the junction contained 3 bases not matched to a gene. This CDR3 is 14 amino acids long. The V gene's germline CDR1 is MNHEY and CDR2 SMNVEV (reference sequence). CDR3 coding DNA: TGTGCCAGCAGTTTTGGGACAGGGAGCTACGAGCAGTACTTC. Residues: CASSFGTGSYEQYF.

This clonotype appeared many times. The V and J genes are TRBV29-1 and TRBJ2-5; perhaps D is TRBD1 or TRBD2 (5 bases each). In germline, CDR1 is SQVTM, CDR2 ANQGSEA. Deletions cut 6 bases from V and 4 bases from J, with 24 bases between. This CDR3 contains 16 residues. CDR3 coding DNA: TGCAGCGTACCCCACCTTTCAGGGACGAGGGCAGAGACCCAGTACTTC. Amino acids: CSVPHLSGTRAETQYF.

V is TRBV19 and J is TRBJ1-5; the D is unclear. The germline gives CDR1 LNHDA, CDR2 SQIVND (reference sequence). V lost 5 bases and J lost 2, with 13 bases in between. The CDR3 has 15 residues. CDR3 DNA sequence: TGTGCCAGTAGTTCCTATTCCTCGGGCAATCAGCCCCAGCATTTT. It specifies CASSSYSSGNQPQHF.

The sample holds a few counts of this clonotype. This chain joins TRBV7-9 and TRBJ1-1; D gene uncertain. CDR1 and CDR2 (germline): SEHNR, FQNEAQ (reference sequence). CDR3 length equals 14 residues. V dropped 1 base and J dropped 3 bases, with 9 bases sitting between them. In DNA, the CDR3 is TGTGCCAGCAGCTTAGTATTGTCACACACTGAAGCTTTCTTT. Its translation: CASSLVLSHTEAFF.

This clonotype was counted a single time. The gene calls are TRBV19 and TRBJ2-5; 11 nucleotides agree with TRBD2. This CDR3 is 17 amino acids long. Germline loops: CDR1 LNHDA, CDR2 SQIVND (reference sequence). The V gene end was trimmed by 4 bases and the J gene end by 5 bases; junction bases not matched to a gene: 12. CDR3: CASSTSLVAGGPETQYF. For the CDR3, the DNA is TGTGCCAGTAGTACCTCCCTCGTAGCGGGAGGGCCGGAGACCCAGTACTTC.

Remarks on this clonotype: Being one base from a much bigger clone, this may be a read error. The CDR3 loop reads CASSVLSGVQETQYF. The DNA of the CDR3 is TGTGCCAGCAGCGTATTATCGGGGGTCCAAGAGACCCAGTACTTC. The chain links TRBV9 to TRBJ2-5; weak D call: TRBD2 (6 bases). Germline lookup yields CDR1 SGDLS and CDR2 YYNGEE. Trimming removed 1 base from V and 1 base from J, with 11 bases in between. There are 15 residues in the CDR3.

The V call is TRBV12-3 or TRBV12-4, the J call TRBJ2-1, with TRBD2 identical over 13 bases. Trimming took 5 bases from V and 7 from J; bases not matched to a gene: 5. This CDR3 comprises 15 residues. CDR3 amino acids: CASSRTSGSTNEQFF. In nucleotides, the CDR3 is TGTGCCAGCAGTAGGACTAGCGGGAGCACGAATGAGCAGTTCTTC.

This chain connects TRBV7-9 to TRBJ2-2, with TRBD2 identical over 9 bases. This CDR3 comprises 20 residues. The germline V gene encodes CDR1 SEHNR and CDR2 FQNEAQ (reference sequence). Losses at the gene ends were 1 base for V and 0 bases for J; bases not matched to a gene: 12. CDR3: CASSLVFLLAGNTNTGELFF. CDR3 DNA sequence: TGTGCCAGCAGCTTAGTCTTTCTCCTAGCGGGAAATACGAACACCGGGGAGCTGTTTTTT. The full variable domain, in which reference TRBV7-9 and TRBJ2-2 provide the parts outside the CDR3, is DTGVSQNPRHKITKRGQNVTFRCDPISEHNRLYWYRQTLGQGPEFLTYFQNEAQLEKSRLLSDRFSAERPKGSFSTLEIQRTEQGDSAMYLCASSLVFLLAGNTNTGELFFGEGSRLTVL.

The J gene is TRBJ2-1, the V gene TRBV18, with D perhaps matching TRBD1 (5 bases). V was trimmed by 0 bases and J by 7 bases, leaving 10 bases between them. From germline, CDR1 is KGHSH and CDR2 LQKENI. The CDR3 contains 14 residues. This CDR3 is CASSPPMGRNEQFF. As DNA, the CDR3 is TGTGCCAGCTCACCACCTATGGGGCGGAATGAGCAGTTCTTC.

As to this clonotype: A much more abundant neighbour one base away suggests this may be a read error. This rearrangement joins TRBV20-1 to TRBJ2-5; D is possibly TRBD1 (5 bases). The CDR3 sequence is 15 residues long. Trimming removed 6 bases from V and 4 bases from J, with 21 bases in between. Germline-derived CDR1 and CDR2 are DFQATT and SNEGSKA (reference sequence). CDR3 loop: CSATPFHGARETQYF. The CDR3 region has the DNA TGCAGTGCCACCCCCTTTCATGGGGCGAGAGAGACCCAGTACTTC.

This clonotype was observed many times. This chain joins TRBV11-2 and TRBJ2-3; D may match TRBD1 or TRBD2 (5 bases each). The CDR3 covers 15 residues. The V and J ends lost 0 bases and 6 bases respectively, with 13 bases between them. CDR1 is SGHAT and CDR2 is FQNNGV in the germline V gene. The CDR3 here is CASSLDVNWGDTQYF. In DNA, the CDR3 is TGTGCCAGCAGCTTAGATGTCAACTGGGGGGATACGCAGTATTTT.

The V call is TRBV20-1, the J call TRBJ1-6; TRBD1 agrees at 8 bases. V was clipped by 3 bases and J by 9 bases; unmatched bases: 7. This CDR3 is built from 14 residues. Germline V gene sequence: CDR1 DFQATT, CDR2 SNEGSKA (reference sequence). The CDR3 nucleotides are TGCAGTGCTAGTGGCGCAGGGGGCGCTTCACCCCTCCACTTT. Protein: CSASGAGGASPLHF.

This clonotype was counted at least ten times. The chain has TRBV27 and TRBJ2-7, with a weak D call TRBD1 (5 bases). Germline V gives CDR1 MNHEY, CDR2 SMNVEV (reference sequence). V was cut by 5 bases and J by 1 base, with 9 bases left in between. The CDR3 extends over 13 amino acids. The CDR3 region is CASSAQGSYEQYF. DNA for the CDR3: TGTGCCAGCAGTGCCCAGGGTTCCTACGAGCAGTACTTC.

The V gene is TRBV11-2, the J gene TRBJ2-1, with D unclear. Trimming took off 3 bases at V and 6 bases at J, with 6 bases between the two ends. CDR1 and CDR2 from the germline V gene are SGHAT and FQNNGV. This CDR3 spans 12 amino acids. This chain's CDR3 is CASSFDGNEQFF. The CDR3 DNA sequence: TGTGCCAGCAGCTTCGACGGCAATGAGCAGTTCTTC.